The source of this T cell receptor (beta chain) is a study of blood T cell repertoires in COVID-19. Study details: Both acute and convalescent COVID-19 samples were obtained from the United States, Italy and Spain. From T cells, B-cell-depleted T cells, or PBMCs came the material, which was cDNA or gDNA.

The CDR3 has 14 amino acids. CDR1 MGHDK and CDR2 SYGVNS come from the germline V gene. The germline V and J ends were trimmed by 2 bases and 3 bases, with 10 bases remaining between them. Source study methods: Nucleated cell number was recorded as an estimate derived from reference gene primer amplification. Profiled with immunoSEQ multiplex PCR; TCRdb holds only in-frame clones, not every one. V, J and clone size reflect that table, while D and trimming were determined from the DNA. The sample holds hundreds of thousands of clones, around nine tenths seen once. Sequencing was carried out using peripheral blood. The chain links TRBV25-1 to TRBJ2-5; tentative D call: TRBD2 (6 bases). This sequence originates from a human donor in a cohort sampled during active COVID-19. CDR3 loop: CASSEPRGEETQYF. The CDR3 nucleotides read TGTGCCAGCAGTGAACCCCGCGGGGAAGAGACCCAGTACTTC. The variable domain in full, completed from reference TRBV25-1 and TRBJ2-5, reads EADIYQTPRYLVIGTGKKITLECSQTMGHDKMYWYQQDPGMELHLIHYSYGVNSTEKGDLSSESTVSRIRTEHFPLTLESARPSHTSQYLCASSEPRGEETQYFGPGTRLLVL.